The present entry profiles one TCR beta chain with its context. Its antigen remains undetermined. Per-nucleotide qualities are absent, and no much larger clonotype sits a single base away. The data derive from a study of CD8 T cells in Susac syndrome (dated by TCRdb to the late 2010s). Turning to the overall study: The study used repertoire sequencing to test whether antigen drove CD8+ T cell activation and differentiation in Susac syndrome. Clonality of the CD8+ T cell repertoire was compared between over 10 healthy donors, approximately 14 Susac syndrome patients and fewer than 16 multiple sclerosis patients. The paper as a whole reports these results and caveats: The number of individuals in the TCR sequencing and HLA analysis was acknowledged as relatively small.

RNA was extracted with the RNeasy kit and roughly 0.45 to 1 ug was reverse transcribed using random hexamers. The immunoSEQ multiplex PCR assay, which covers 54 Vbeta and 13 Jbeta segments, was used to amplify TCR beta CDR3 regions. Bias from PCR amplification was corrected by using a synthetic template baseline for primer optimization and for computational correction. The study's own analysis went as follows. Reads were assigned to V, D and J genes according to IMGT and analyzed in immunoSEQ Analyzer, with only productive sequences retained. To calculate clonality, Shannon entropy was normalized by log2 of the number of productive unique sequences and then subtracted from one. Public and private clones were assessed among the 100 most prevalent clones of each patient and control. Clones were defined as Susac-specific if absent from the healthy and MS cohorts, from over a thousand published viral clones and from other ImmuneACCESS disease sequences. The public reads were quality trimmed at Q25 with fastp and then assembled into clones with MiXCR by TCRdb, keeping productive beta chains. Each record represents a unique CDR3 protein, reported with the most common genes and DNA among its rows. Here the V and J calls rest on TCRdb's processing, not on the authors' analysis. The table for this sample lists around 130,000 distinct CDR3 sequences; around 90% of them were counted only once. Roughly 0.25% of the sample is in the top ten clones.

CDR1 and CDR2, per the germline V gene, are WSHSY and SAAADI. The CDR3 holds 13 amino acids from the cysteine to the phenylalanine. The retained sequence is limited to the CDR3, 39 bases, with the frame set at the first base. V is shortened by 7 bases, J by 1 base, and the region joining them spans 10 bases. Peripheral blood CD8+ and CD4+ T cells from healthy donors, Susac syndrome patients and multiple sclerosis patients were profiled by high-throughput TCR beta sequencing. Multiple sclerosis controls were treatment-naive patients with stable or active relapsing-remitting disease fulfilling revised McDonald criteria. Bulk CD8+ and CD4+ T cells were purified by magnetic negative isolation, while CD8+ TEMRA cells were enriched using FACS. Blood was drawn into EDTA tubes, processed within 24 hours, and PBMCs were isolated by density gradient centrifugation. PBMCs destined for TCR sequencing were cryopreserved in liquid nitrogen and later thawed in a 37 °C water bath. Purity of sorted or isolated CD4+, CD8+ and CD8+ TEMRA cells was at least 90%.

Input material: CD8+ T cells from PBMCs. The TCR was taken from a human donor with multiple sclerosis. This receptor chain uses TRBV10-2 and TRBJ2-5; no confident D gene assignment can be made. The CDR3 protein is CASKVRIQETQYF. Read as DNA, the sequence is TGCGCCAGCAAAGTTCGCATCCAAGAGACCCAGTACTTC.